This T cell receptor (beta chain) was observed in a study of T cell changes during pregnancy in multiple sclerosis. The germline V gene has CDR1 MNHEY and CDR2 SMNVEV (reference sequence). V gave up 5 bases and J gave up 3 bases, with 11 bases separating them. CDR3 length: 13 amino acids. Clones were read by immunoSEQ multiplex PCR, and TCRdb kept only the in-frame ones, dropping some. The repertoire holds approximately 85,000 clones, with roughly 93% as singletons. This sample comprised peripheral blood, obtained in the third trimester of pregnancy. The source is a female donor with multiple sclerosis, enrolled in a pregnancy study. This chain joins TRBV27 and TRBJ2-7, with a tentative D call TRBD2 (5 bases). CDR3 nucleotide sequence: TGTGCCAGCAGTCGGGGAGTAAACTACGAGCAGTACTTC. Translation gives CASSRGVNYEQYF.